These T cell receptor beta chains were read from a single sample in a study of control samples from healthy donors and cancer patients. Some clones are missing from TCRdb's copy, which holds only in-frame ones; the method was immunoSEQ multiplex PCR. The sample carries tens of thousands of clones, around 95% recorded once. Sequenced material: blood. Receptor source: a woman in her 30s in good health. Each CDR3 is given with its conserved first and last residue.

v_call | cdr3_aa
TRBV18 | CASSPETGGNQPQHF
TRBV19 | CATKRGQGGEKLFF
TRBV15 | CATSRGGAQGAYEQYF
TRBV14 | CASSQVSTGELFF
TRBV14 | CASSLGLASEQFF
TRBV6-5 | CASRVGGQGTGELFF
TRBV12-3/TRBV12-4 | CASRDRGPGGYTF
TRBV12-3/TRBV12-4 | CASSLTGNTEAFF
TRBV5-1 | CASSWAGGTDTQYF
TRBV27 | CASSLLWGQGHTGELFF
TRBV28 | CASLTKGSLAKNIQYF
TRBV6-1 | CASSEWGVGTEAFF
TRBV27 | CASSLSRTSGTYEQYF
TRBV5-5 | CASSFGSSYEQYF
TRBV4-2 | CASSQDPMGRSNTEAFF
TRBV29-1 | CSLGAPDTEAFF
TRBV18 | CASSSRDRGDYGYTF
TRBV6-5 | CATGPTGALNSPLHF
TRBV21-1 | CASSKARKRELEEQYF
TRBV5-1 | CASSLAGGGGQPQHF
TRBV29-1 | CSVEPGDAYGYTF
TRBV3-1/TRBV3-2 | CASSQVAGDEQYF
TRBV3-1/TRBV3-2 | CASSPGTTYPGYTF
TRBV15 | CATSRATGPNTEAFF
TRBV7-9 | CASSLEGLANTGELFF
TRBV6-5 | CASSVDNPFNEQYF
TRBV7-6 | CASSPTDGNEQYF
TRBV10-2 | CASSEWGSGNTIYF
TRBV28 | CASGPSGYEQYF
TRBV28 | CASSVYQGAHEQYF
TRBV3-1/TRBV3-2 | CASSREGGAIGELFF
TRBV5-1 | CASSLEGGQSEAFF
TRBV2 | CASSADRGWSYEQYF